Listed below are T cell receptor beta chains from one sample, sequenced in a study of blood T cell repertoires in COVID-19. Sequencing used immunoSEQ multiplex PCR; TCRdb keeps in-frame clones, though not all of them. The sample carries more than 150,000 clones, around 90% recorded once. The sequenced sample was peripheral blood. These receptors were collected from a man aged 40-55 years with acute or convalescent COVID-19. CDR3s include the opening cysteine and the closing phenylalanine or tryptophan. Each record gives: D gene, V gene, clone size, J gene, CDR3 DNA, CDR3 protein. A D gene is named only where the DNA matches it firmly. The size of a clone is reported for some rows only, either as once, few or many, or as a class for expanded clones.

TRBD1	TRBV5-4	.	TRBJ2-7	TGTGCCAGCAGCTCCACCGGGACAGGGAACTACGAGCAGTACTTC	CASSSTGTGNYEQYF
.	TRBV12-3/TRBV12-4	.	TRBJ1-1	TGTGCCAGCAGCACAGGGCCTGAAGCTTTCTTT	CASSTGPEAFF
TRBD2	TRBV28	.	TRBJ2-3	TGTGCCAGCAGTTTAGTTGGGCGGGGGGGCAGCACAGATACGCAGTATTTT	CASSLVGRGGSTDTQYF
TRBD1	TRBV25-1	.	TRBJ1-5	TGTGCCAGCGGCGGACAGGGGAGTCAGCCCCAGCATTTT	CASGGQGSQPQHF
.	TRBV5-1	.	TRBJ1-1	TGCGCCAGCAGCCCGACACAAACCAACACTGAAGCTTTCTTT	CASSPTQTNTEAFF
.	TRBV4-3	.	TRBJ1-1	TGCGCCAGCAGCCAAGAGGAGGGCAGGGTGAACACTGAAGCTTTCTTT	CASSQEEGRVNTEAFF
TRBD1	TRBV27	.	TRBJ1-1	TGTGCCAGCAGTCAGATCACCGGGACAGGGCCTGCTGAAGCTTTCTTT	CASSQITGTGPAEAFF
TRBD1	TRBV6-4	once	TRBJ2-3	TGTGCCAGCAGTGGACAGGGGGCCACAGATACGCAGTATTTT	CASSGQGATDTQYF
TRBD2	TRBV10-3	.	TRBJ2-3	TGCCCCATCCAACCTATTTCGGCGGGACTAGCGACAGATACGCAGTATTTT	CPIQPISAGLATDTQYF
TRBD2	TRBV4-1	.	TRBJ2-7	TGCGCCAGCAGCCAAGGCCCTAGCGGGGGTTCCTACGAGCAGTACTTC	CASSQGPSGGSYEQYF
.	TRBV5-1	.	TRBJ1-1	TGCGCCAGCAGCTTGGATTTATTGCGGGGCACTTTCTTT	CASSLDLLRGTFF
.	TRBV5-1	.	TRBJ1-1	TGCGCCAGCAGCTTGGGCCACGGGTTGAACACTGAAGCTTTCTTT	CASSLGHGLNTEAFF
.	TRBV4-2	.	TRBJ2-3	TGTGCCAGCAGCCTCACTCCGGATACGCAGTATTTT	CASSLTPDTQYF
.	TRBV7-2	.	TRBJ2-4	TGTGCCAGCAGCTTAGGCAGGGGCCGAGGGCCGTACTTC	CASSLGRGRGPYF
.	TRBV9	.	TRBJ2-1	TGTGCCAGCAGCGTAAGGAGGGTCCCCTACAATGAGCAGTTCTTC	CASSVRRVPYNEQFF
.	TRBV5-4	.	TRBJ1-1	TGTGCCAGCAGCCTATCAGGTTACGAAGCTTTCTTT	CASSLSGYEAFF
TRBD2	TRBV5-4	.	TRBJ2-3	TGTGCCAGCAGTAGTACTAGCGGGGGGGCAGCTGATACGCAGTATTTT	CASSSTSGGAADTQYF
.	TRBV10-3	.	TRBJ1-4	TGTGCCATCAGTGAGGCGGGACCTGGCGAAAAACTGTTTTTT	CAISEAGPGEKLFF
TRBD2	TRBV3-1/TRBV3-2	.	TRBJ2-3	TGTGCCAGCAGCCAAGGATTACTAGCGGGGGTGGATACGCAGTATTTT	CASSQGLLAGVDTQYF
.	TRBV19	.	TRBJ1-3	TGTGCCAGTAGTATTTACAACTCTGGAAACACCATATATTTT	CASSIYNSGNTIYF
.	TRBV9	.	TRBJ1-5	TGTGCCAGCAGCGTAGAGCAAGATCAGCCCCAGCATTTT	CASSVEQDQPQHF
TRBD1	TRBV18	.	TRBJ2-7	TGTGCCAGCTCACTGGGACAGGGGATCGTCGAGCAGTACTTC	CASSLGQGIVEQYF
.	TRBV6-2/TRBV6-3	.	TRBJ1-5	TGTGCCAGCAGTCCCCAATCCAATCAGCCCCAGCATTTT	CASSPQSNQPQHF
.	TRBV5-4	.	TRBJ2-3	TGTGCCAGCAGCTTTTACGGGGCAGATACGCAGTATTTT	CASSFYGADTQYF
.	TRBV29-1	.	TRBJ2-7	TGCAGCGTCTACAGGGAGGGGACCTCCTACGAGCAGTACTTC	CSVYREGTSYEQYF
.	TRBV27	.	TRBJ1-4	TGTGCCAGCAGTGAAAGGGGTTCCAATGAAAAACTGTTTTTT	CASSERGSNEKLFF
TRBD1	TRBV5-1	.	TRBJ1-5	TGCGCCAGCAGCTTGGCCGGGACAGGGGGTCAGCCCCAGCATTTT	CASSLAGTGGQPQHF
TRBD1	TRBV12-5	.	TRBJ2-5	TGTGCTAGTGGGACAAGAACAGGGGGCTTCGTCGAGACCCAGTACTTC	CASGTRTGGFVETQYF
.	TRBV3-1/TRBV3-2	.	TRBJ2-5	TGTGCCAGCAGCCAAGGTAGCGTGGGGGGGCACGAGACCCAGTACTTC	CASSQGSVGGHETQYF
TRBD1	TRBV19	.	TRBJ1-6	TGTGCCAGTAGTAACACAGGGGTGGGTTCACCCCTCCACTTT	CASSNTGVGSPLHF
.	TRBV14	.	TRBJ2-7	TGTGCCAGCAGCCCACCCCGGAGATCCTCCTCTTCCTACGAGCAGTACTTC	CASSPPRRSSSSYEQYF
.	TRBV11-2	.	TRBJ1-1	TGTGCCAGCAGCTTAGCGTCACAGTGGAACACTGAAGCTTTCTTT	CASSLASQWNTEAFF
.	TRBV11-3	.	TRBJ1-1	TGTGCCAGCAGCTTAGAGGGCCCGAACACTGAAGCTTTCTTT	CASSLEGPNTEAFF
.	TRBV6-4	.	TRBJ1-6	TGTGCCAGCAGTCAGGAAGAGTCAAATTCACCCCTCCACTTT	CASSQEESNSPLHF
TRBD1	TRBV28	once	TRBJ1-3	TGTGCCAGCAGGGGTGCCGGGACAGGGGACGAAAACACCATATATTTT	CASRGAGTGDENTIYF
.	TRBV27	.	TRBJ2-5	TGTGCCAGCAGTGAGGGAGAGACCCAGTACTTC	CASSEGETQYF
TRBD1	TRBV18	.	TRBJ2-7	TGTGCCAGCTCACCACAAGGCAGGGGGAGAGGGCAGTACTTC	CASSPQGRGRGQYF
TRBD1	TRBV29-1	.	TRBJ2-3	TGCAGCGTTGATCAACCGGAGACAGGGGATTATGATACGCAGTATTTT	CSVDQPETGDYDTQYF
.	TRBV4-3	few	TRBJ2-7	TGCGCCAGGGGCCGAGGGTTAGTTCCCCTTAGCTCCTACGAGCAGTACTTC	CARGRGLVPLSSYEQYF
.	TRBV6-2/TRBV6-3	.	TRBJ2-6	TGTGCCAGCAGTTACCGGCTAGCTGGGGCCAACGTCCTGACTTTC	CASSYRLAGANVLTF
TRBD1	TRBV7-2	.	TRBJ1-1	TGTGCCAGCAGCTTAGTTCCAGGGGGCTTGTTGAACACTGAAGCTTTCTTT	CASSLVPGGLLNTEAFF
TRBD2	TRBV30	.	TRBJ2-5	TGTGCCTGTACCGGGACTAGTAGGAGAGAGACCCAGTACTTC	CACTGTSRRETQYF
.	TRBV21-1	once	TRBJ1-2	TGTGCCAGCAGCAAAGAAGGACACAACCTCTATTATGTTTTGACCTTC	CASSKEGHNLYYVLTF
TRBD2	TRBV10-3	.	TRBJ2-3	TGTGCCAGCCGACCCACGGCGGGAGGAGATACGCAGTATTTT	CASRPTAGGDTQYF
TRBD2	TRBV3-1/TRBV3-2	.	TRBJ2-5	TGTGCCAGCGAAGGTAGCGGGGGGGAGGGCCCCCAGTACTTC	CASEGSGGEGPQYF
.	TRBV5-1	.	TRBJ2-1	TGCGCCAGCAGCTCTACAGGGTTCTCCTACAATGAGCAGTTCTTC	CASSSTGFSYNEQFF
.	TRBV19	.	TRBJ2-3	TGTGCCAGTCTTCCCGGGGGCGGGAGAGATACGCAGTATTTT	CASLPGGGRDTQYF
TRBD2	TRBV7-3	few	TRBJ2-1	TGTGCCAGCAGCTCCGATAGCGGGGGGGCCTATGAGCAGTTCTTC	CASSSDSGGAYEQFF
.	TRBV7-9	.	TRBJ1-1	TGTGCCAGCAGCTTAGGGGTGGGGACAGAAGCTTTCTTT	CASSLGVGTEAFF
.	TRBV7-9	.	TRBJ1-2	TGTGCCAGCAGCGTACCCGGGGTAACAACCTATGGCTACACCTTC	CASSVPGVTTYGYTF
TRBD1	TRBV9	few	TRBJ2-2	TGTGCCAGCAGCGTATTACAGGGGGCCGGGGAGCTGTTTTTT	CASSVLQGAGELFF
.	TRBV5-1	.	TRBJ2-5	TGCGCCAGCAGCTTCGGGGTACAAGAGACCCAGTACTTC	CASSFGVQETQYF
TRBD1	TRBV9	.	TRBJ2-2	TGTGCCAGCAGCCCCCGGGGACAGGGGGCTTTGAACACCGGGGAGCTGTTTTTT	CASSPRGQGALNTGELFF
.	TRBV18	.	TRBJ1-1	TGTGCCAGCTCACCAACGGGTCAGGGGCTCACTGAAGCTTTCTTT	CASSPTGQGLTEAFF
.	TRBV6-5	.	TRBJ2-1	TGTGCCAGCAGTTACCGTCAGGGTGGGGAGCAGTTCTTC	CASSYRQGGEQFF
TRBD2	TRBV27	.	TRBJ2-3	TGTGCCAGCAGTTTAACCCGGACTAGCGGGGTCACAGATACGCAGTATTTT	CASSLTRTSGVTDTQYF
TRBD2	TRBV7-9	.	TRBJ2-3	TGTGCCAGCAGCTCCAGCGCCGCTAGCGGGGGGGCGGGTACGCAGTATTTT	CASSSSAASGGAGTQYF
.	TRBV7-2	.	TRBJ2-5	TGTGCCAGCAGCTCTTACCCTCTCGGGGGTGGGCAAGAGACCCAGTACTTC	CASSSYPLGGGQETQYF
.	TRBV11-2	.	TRBJ2-2	TGTGCCAGCAGCTTTCAGACAGCCGCGAACACCGGGGAGCTGTTTTTT	CASSFQTAANTGELFF
.	TRBV6-4	.	TRBJ1-1	TGTGCCAGCAGCGCGGGGGGCGCGAACACTGAAGCTTTCTTT	CASSAGGANTEAFF